These 3 T cell receptor beta chains originate from one sample sequenced in a study of blood T cell repertoires in COVID-19. The assay was immunoSEQ multiplex PCR, and TCRdb's table has in-frame clones only and misses some. Of about 220,000 clones listed, about 85% are singletons. Sequenced material: peripheral blood. The receptor source for this set is a man between 45 and 60 years old who had recovered from COVID-19.

The genes are TRBV6-5 and TRBJ2-5; TRBD1 matches at 11 bases. The trim removed 7 bases at V and 5 bases at J, leaving 6 bases unmatched. CDR3 length equals 14 residues. Germline CDR1 reads MNHEY; CDR2 reads SVGAGI. The CDR3 sequence: CASKMDRGPETQYF. The CDR3 region has the DNA TGTGCCAGCAAAATGGACAGGGGGCCGGAGACCCAGTACTTC.

The chain employs TRBV21-1 and TRBJ2-7; the table's D call of TRBD1 was not tested on the DNA. TRBV21-1 corresponds to a pseudogene. The CDR3 spans 17 residues. CDR3 protein: CASTLRGRRDRGYEQYF. The CDR3 DNA reads as TGTGCCAGCACCCTTCGGGGACGTAGGGACAGGGGTTACGAGCAGTACTTC.

Only one count was recorded for this clone. This chain uses TRBV25-1 with TRBJ2-1; D perhaps matches TRBD1 (6 bases). The CDR3 totals 15 residues. CDR1 is MGHDK, CDR2 SYGVNS, per germline. V dropped 6 bases and J dropped 4 bases, with 16 bases sitting between them. The CDR3 coding sequence is TGTGCCAGCAGCTTTACCGGGACACCTTACAATGAGCAGTTCTTC. Protein: CASSFTGTPYNEQFF.